The 25 T cell receptor beta chains below were found in one sample sequenced in a study of T cell clonality in common variable immunodeficiency. Profiled with immunoSEQ multiplex PCR; TCRdb holds only in-frame clones, not every one. In total the sample includes tens of thousands of clones, none of them seen once. The sequencing input was peripheral blood mononuclear cells. The origin of the receptors is a person aged 18 to 75 in good health.

This clone was found many times. The read halts 3 residues ahead of the CDR3 end, with the missing end drawn from the germline J gene. The V and J genes are TRBV2 and TRBJ2-1; a possible D gene is TRBD2 (7 bases). There are 14 residues in the CDR3. Germline loops: CDR1 SNHLY, CDR2 FYNNEI. Trimming took 7 bases from V and 4 from J, leaving 14 bases between them. Partial CDR3 DNA: TGTGCCAGCAAGGGGGGGGGTTTTTACAATGAG. This encodes CASKGGGFYNE. The full CDR3 sequence reads CASKGGGFYNEQFF. The full variable domain, with the rest looked up from reference TRBV2 and TRBJ2-1, is EPEVTQTPSHQVTQMGQEVILRCVPISNHLYFYWYRQILGQKVEFLVSFYNNEISEKSEIFDDQFSVERPDGSNFTLKIRSTKLEDSAMYFCASKGGGFYNEQFFGPGTRLTVL.

There are many counts of this clone. The CDR3 DNA, read in part, is TGTGCCAGCAGCTTAATTCGGGGTGGGACAGATACG. As protein: CASSLIRGGTDT. The full CDR3 protein reads CASSLIRGGTDTQYF. The V call is TRBV7-3, the J call TRBJ2-3, with D possibly TRBD2 on 5 matching bases. Read coverage stops 3 residues before the CDR3 terminus; the germline J gene supplies the remainder. V lost 1 base, J lost 3 bases, and 11 bases lay in between. The germline CDR1 and CDR2 sequences are SGHTA and FQGTGA. There are 15 residues in the CDR3. Full variable domain (outside the CDR3, taken from reference TRBV7-3 and TRBJ2-3): GAGVSQTPSNKVTEKGKYVELRCDPISGHTALYWYRQSLGQGPEFLIYFQGTGAADDSGLPNDRFFAVRPEGSVSTLKIQRTERGDSAVYLCASSLIRGGTDTQYFGPGTRLTVL.

This clone was observed many times. The read terminates 3 residues before the CDR3 end, so the remaining end is supplied by the germline J gene. The chain links TRBV7-8 to TRBJ1-1; D is perhaps TRBD1 (5 bases). Trimming took off 2 bases at V and 5 bases at J, with 15 bases between the two ends. The CDR3 length is 15 residues. CDR1 is SGHVS, CDR2 FQNEAQ, per germline. The CDR3: CASSLWSLEGTEAFF. The DNA read from the CDR3 is TGTGCCAGCAGCTTATGGTCCCTGGAGGGGACTGAA.

This clone showed up many times. The read stops 3 residues short of the end of the CDR3; the missing end is completed from the germline J gene. The V call is TRBV20-1, the J call TRBJ1-1; D is ambiguous. The CDR3 has 14 residues. Looked up from germline, CDR1 is DFQATT and CDR2 is SNEGSKA (reference sequence). V was shortened by 0 bases and J by 6 bases, with 14 bases between the two germline ends. The CDR3 sequence: CSARDQEGFPEAFF. The CDR3 DNA, read in part, is TGCAGTGCTAGAGATCAAGAGGGTTTCCCTGAA.

This clone has at least ten counts. The read halts 3 residues ahead of the CDR3 end, with the missing end drawn from the germline J gene. The rearrangement joins TRBV27 to TRBJ2-7, with D possibly matching TRBD1 (6 bases). In germline, CDR1 is MNHEY, CDR2 SMNVEV (reference sequence). CDR3 length: 15 residues. V lost 8 bases and J 0 bases, leaving 17 bases between the germline ends. CDR3 DNA, as far as it was read: TGTGCCAGCCGCGGTAGTCGGGACACCTCCTACGAG. Protein: CASRGSRDTSYE. The entire CDR3 sequence reads CASRGSRDTSYEQYF.

This clone occurred many times. With the read ending 3 residues before the CDR3 end, the germline J gene is used to fill in that end. The V call is TRBV7-2, the J call TRBJ1-5; D not resolved. This CDR3 contains 12 residues. Trimming took off 1 base at V and 9 bases at J, with 7 bases between the two ends. Germline V gene data show CDR1 as SGHTA and CDR2 as FQGNSA. The CDR3 loop is CASSLVSGPQHF. The sequenced part of the CDR3 DNA is TGTGCCAGCAGCTTAGTCTCCGGGCCC. Combining the CDR3 with reference TRBV7-2 and TRBJ1-5 gives the whole variable domain GAGVSQSPSNKVTEKGKDVELRCDPISGHTALYWYRQSLGQGLEFLIYFQGNSAPDKSGLPSDRFSAERTGGSVSTLTIQRTQQEDSAVYLCASSLVSGPQHFGDGTRLSIL.

This clone was seen repeatedly, ten times or more. The read comes to an end 3 residues before the CDR3 does, leaving the germline J gene to fill in the end. The V call is TRBV6-4, the J call TRBJ2-2; D not certain. This CDR3 is 15 amino acids long. Trimming removed 0 bases from V and 1 base from J, with 6 bases in between. Germline lookup yields CDR1 MRHNA and CDR2 SNTAGT. CDR3 residues: CASSDSLGNTGELFF. The covered CDR3 bases are TGTGCCAGCAGTGACTCGCTAGGGAACACCGGGGAG.

This clone was picked up many times. CDR3 in amino acids: CASSPPGGARNEQFF. The covered CDR3 bases are TGCGCCAGCAGCCCCCCGGGGGGCGCCCGAAATGAG. The rearrangement links TRBV5-1 to TRBJ2-1, with a possible D match to TRBD2 (7 bases). Sequencing ends 3 residues short of the CDR3 end; the germline J gene provides the rest. The CDR3 is 15 residues long. The germline V gene has CDR1 SGHRS and CDR2 YFSETQ. Trimming removed 4 bases at V and 7 bases at J, with 18 bases between.

This clone was counted many times. The read is 3 residues too short to cover the CDR3 end, so that end is filled in from the germline J gene. The chain links TRBV5-1 to TRBJ1-2; 7 bases fit TRBD1. The germline gives CDR1 SGHRS, CDR2 YFSETQ. The CDR3 is 12 residues long. The CDR3 here is CASSYGTDGYTF. CDR3 DNA (partial): TGCGCCAGCAGCTACGGGACAGACGGC.

This clone has ten or more counts. The read halts 3 residues ahead of the CDR3 end, with the missing end drawn from the germline J gene. The chain has TRBV9 and TRBJ2-1, with a weak D call TRBD1 (6 bases). The V and J ends lost 3 bases and 0 bases respectively, with 10 bases between them. The germline gives CDR1 SGDLS, CDR2 YYNGEE. CDR3 length equals 15 residues. The sequenced CDR3 bases are TGTGCCAGCAGCGCGACAGGAGGCTCCTACAATGAG. The encoded protein is CASSATGGSYNE. The entire CDR3 is CASSATGGSYNEQFF.

This clone was detected many times. CDR3 DNA (partial): TGTGCCAGCTCAGGCTACCCGGGGGCCTACGAG. As protein: CASSGYPGAYE. The whole CDR3 sequence reads CASSGYPGAYEQYF. The rearrangement uses TRBV18 and TRBJ2-7; possibly TRBD2 for D (6 bases). The read is 3 residues too short to cover the CDR3 end, so that end is filled in from the germline J gene. Germline CDR1 and CDR2: KGHSH and LQKENI. This CDR3 spans 14 amino acids. V gave up 5 bases and J gave up 2 bases, with 13 bases separating them.

In its sample, this clone was seen many times. With the read ending 3 residues before the CDR3 end, the germline J gene is used to fill in that end. This chain connects TRBV6-1 to TRBJ2-5, with 7 bases matching TRBD1. Germline trimming cut 3 bases from V and 4 bases from J; bases unmatched to any gene: 8. The CDR3 runs 15 residues. Looked up from germline, CDR1 is MNHNS and CDR2 is SASEGT. The CDR3: CASSDLTGAGETQYF. The part of the CDR3 DNA that was read is TGTGCCAGCAGTGACCTTACAGGGGCGGGAGAGACC.

In its sample, this clone was seen many times. Sequencing ends 3 residues short of the CDR3 end; the germline J gene provides the rest. This chain connects TRBV28 to TRBJ1-4; TRBD1 aligns across 10 bases. The germline V gene encodes CDR1 MDHEN and CDR2 SYDVKM. J gave up 8 bases and V 7 bases, and 10 bases lay outside the gene matches. This CDR3 is 15 amino acids long. The CDR3 here is CASTTTGTGEEKLFF. CDR3 bases read: TGTGCCAGCACTACTACCGGGACAGGGGAGGAAAAA.

This clone was counted at least ten times. Read data end 3 residues before the CDR3 end; the end is taken from the germline J gene. The chain carries TRBV6-2 or TRBV6-3 and TRBJ2-1; 8 positions agree with TRBD2. J gave up 5 bases and V 2 bases, and 5 bases lay outside the gene matches. The CDR3 extends over 15 amino acids. CDR1 and CDR2 from the germline V gene are MNHEY and SVGEGT. The CDR3 region is CASSYTASGHNEQFF. The sequenced CDR3 bases are TGTGCCAGCAGTTACACGGCTAGCGGGCACAATGAG.

This clone was observed many times. The CDR3 is cut off 3 residues early in the read; its end comes from the germline J gene. V usage is TRBV7-8 and J usage is TRBJ1-3, with TRBD1 as a possible D gene (6 bases). CDR1 and CDR2 (germline): SGHVS, FQNEAQ. V was shortened by 5 bases and J by 0 bases, with 8 bases between the two germline ends. The CDR3 is 14 amino acids. This CDR3 is CASSADSSGNTIYF. Incomplete CDR3 DNA: TGTGCCAGCAGCGCGGACAGCTCTGGAAACACC.

In this sample, this clone turned up many times. The read stops 3 residues short of the end of the CDR3; the missing end is completed from the germline J gene. This chain connects TRBV7-6 to TRBJ2-1, with 10 bases aligning to TRBD2. Germline assignment: CDR1 SGHVS and CDR2 FNYEAQ. The CDR3 totals 16 residues. Trimming cost V 2 bases and J 5 bases; bases outside gene matches: 6. The CDR3 here is CASSLSPSGRDNEQFF. Partial CDR3 DNA: TGTGCCAGCAGCTTATCACCTAGCGGGAGAGACAATGAG.

This clone was found many times. The read finishes 3 residues shy of the CDR3 end, and the germline J gene is used to complete it. This rearrangement joins TRBV5-1 to TRBJ1-1; 7 bases are a match to TRBD1. This CDR3 comprises 15 residues. Looked up from germline, CDR1 is SGHRS and CDR2 is YFSETQ. The trim removed 4 bases at V and 0 bases at J, leaving 6 bases unmatched. CDR3 sequence reads: CASSPSTGMNTEAFF. The covered CDR3 bases are TGCGCCAGCAGCCCGTCGACAGGGATGAACACTGAA. The full variable domain, rest sourced from reference TRBV5-1 and TRBJ1-1, is KAGVTQTPRYLIKTRGQQVTLSCSPISGHRSVSWYQQTPGQGLQFLFEYFSETQRNKGNFPGRFSGRQFSNSRSEMNVSTLELGDSALYLCASSPSTGMNTEAFFGQGTRLTVV.

This clone appeared many times. With the read ending 3 residues before the CDR3 end, the germline J gene is used to fill in that end. The rearrangement joins TRBV10-3 to TRBJ2-6, with D possibly TRBD1 on 6 matching bases. This CDR3 has 15 amino acids. V was clipped by 4 bases and J by 1 base, with 8 bases between them. The germline CDR1 and CDR2 sequences are ENHRY and SYGVKD. The CDR3 here is CAISGDNSGANVLTF. The sequenced CDR3 bases are TGTGCCATCAGTGGGGACAATTCTGGGGCCAACGTC.

This clone was counted many times. The read halts 3 residues ahead of the CDR3 end, with the missing end drawn from the germline J gene. The chain employs TRBV7-9 and TRBJ2-1; D gene unclear. The CDR3 has 12 residues. V gave up 1 base and J gave up 6 bases, with 4 bases separating them. Germline CDR1 is SEHNR and CDR2 is FQNEAQ (reference sequence). CDR3 in amino acids: CASSLGANEQFF. The CDR3 bases that were read are TGTGCCAGCAGCTTAGGCGCCAATGAG.

At least ten counts were recorded for this clone. Read data end 3 residues before the CDR3 end; the end is taken from the germline J gene. The J gene is TRBJ2-2, the V gene TRBV4-1, with TRBD2 identical over 9 bases. Germline loops: CDR1 MGHRA, CDR2 YSYEKL. CDR3 length: 17 amino acids. With 4 bases clipped from V and 2 bases from J, the junction kept 8 bases outside the gene matches. The covered CDR3 bases are TGCGCCAGCAGCCGAGTAATAGCGGGGGTTAACACCGGGGAG. It yields the protein CASSRVIAGVNTGE. The whole CDR3 sequence reads CASSRVIAGVNTGELFF.

With regard to this clone: The read finishes 3 residues shy of the CDR3 end, and the germline J gene is used to complete it. The V and J genes are TRBV11-3 and TRBJ2-7, with 9 bases matching TRBD1. The CDR3 spans 15 residues. CDR1 and CDR2 (germline): SGHNT, YENEEA. V was clipped by 5 bases and J by 1 base; unmatched bases: 6. The CDR3 is CASSVGTGRSYEQYF. CDR3 DNA (partial): TGTGCCAGCAGCGTGGGGACAGGGAGATCCTACGAG.

Many counts were recorded for this clone. Read sequence stops 3 residues before the CDR3 end, and the germline J gene provides the missing end. The chain links TRBV6-4 to TRBJ2-2; weak D call: TRBD1 (5 bases). CDR1 and CDR2 (germline): MRHNA, SNTAGT. V was pared by 3 bases and J by 1 base, with 6 bases between. CDR3 size: 14 residues. CDR3 in amino acids: CASSEGQNTGELFF. CDR3 DNA (partial): TGTGCCAGCAGTGAAGGACAGAACACCGGGGAG.

This clone has a count of ten or more. The read terminates 3 residues before the CDR3 end, so the remaining end is supplied by the germline J gene. This chain joins TRBV6-4 and TRBJ2-3; D ambiguous. Looked up from germline, CDR1 is MRHNA and CDR2 is SNTAGT. CDR3 length: 15 amino acids. Deletions cut 0 bases from V and 2 bases from J, with 9 bases between. The CDR3 is CASSDSGTLTDTQYF. The CDR3 DNA, read in part, is TGTGCCAGCAGTGACTCTGGCACCCTCACAGATACG.

This clone was observed many times. This chain's CDR3 is CASSFVQETNTEAFF. The CDR3 bases that were read are TGTGCCAGCAGCTTTGTCCAGGAAACGAACACTGAA. V and J are TRBV11-3 and TRBJ1-1; D ambiguous. With the read ending 3 residues before the CDR3 end, the germline J gene is used to fill in that end. With 3 bases removed from V and 1 base from J, the gap between germline ends came to 12 bases. There are 15 residues in the CDR3. In germline, CDR1 is SGHNT, CDR2 YENEEA. Combining the CDR3 with reference TRBV11-3 and TRBJ1-1 gives the whole variable domain EAGVVQSPRYKIIEKKQPVAFWCNPISGHNTLYWYLQNLGQGPELLIRYENEEAVDDSQLPKDRFSAERLKGVDSTLKIQPAELGDSAVYLCASSFVQETNTEAFFGQGTRLTVV.

This clone occurred many times. The missing CDR3 end, 3 residues past where the read stops, is filled in from the germline J gene. This chain connects TRBV12-3 or TRBV12-4 to TRBJ2-1; D not certain. V shed 6 bases and J shed 6 bases, with 6 bases lying between them. The CDR3 contains 11 residues. CDR3 protein: CASSNSNEQFF. The DNA read from the CDR3 is TGTGCCAGCAGCAACAGCAATGAG.